The 18 T cell receptor beta chains in this list originate from one sample, sequenced in a study of siplizumab effects on memory and regulatory T cells (dated by TCRdb to about 2019). Library method: the immunoSEQ multiplex PCR assay. TCRdb obtained this table from immuneACCESS and retained in-frame rearrangements with V and J assigned. These tables miss some clones; where compared with another copy, unresolved V genes account for less than half of the shortfall, and the remainder is unexplained. The sample table lists tens of thousands of clones, over 95% of them with a count of one. 0.031% of the sample comes from the top ten. The specimen was naive CD4+ T cells sorted from blood. Taken with the paper, the label for cell subset or site translates to: unstimulated naive T cells. Receptor source: a human donor in good health.

J is TRBJ1-1 and V is TRBV9; 9 bases map to TRBD1. V was pared by 2 bases and J by 3 bases, with 8 bases of the junction left unmatched. Per the germline V gene, CDR1 is SGDLS and CDR2 is YYNGEE. The CDR3 runs to 16 residues. CDR3 DNA sequence: TGTGCCAGCAGCGTTACAGGGGGCGCATCTTACACTGAAGCTTTCTTT. As protein: CASSVTGGASYTEAFF.

This chain links TRBV11-2 with TRBJ1-4; D possibly corresponds to TRBD1 (5 bases). CDR1 is SGHAT and CDR2 is FQNNGV in the germline V gene. The V end lost 4 bases, the J end lost 7 bases, and 16 bases lay between the germline ends. The CDR3 runs 15 residues. This CDR3 is CASSSIEGRVEKLFF. The CDR3 DNA is TGTGCCAGCAGCTCCATCGAGGGGAGGGTTGAAAAACTGTTTTTT.

V gene TRBV10-3 combines with J gene TRBJ1-1; D ambiguous. The CDR3 runs to 15 residues. V was cut by 3 bases and J by 1 base, with 12 bases left in between. Germline V lookup: CDR1 ENHRY, CDR2 SYGVKD. CDR3 sequence: CAISEFGPSNTEAFF. For the CDR3, the DNA is TGTGCCATCAGTGAATTTGGGCCATCGAACACTGAAGCTTTCTTT.

The chain uses TRBV19 and TRBJ1-5; tentative D call: TRBD1 (5 bases). CDR3 size: 14 residues. V lost 7 bases and J lost 2, with 12 bases in between. Germline V gene lookup returns CDR1 LNHDA and CDR2 SQIVND (reference sequence). The CDR3 spells CASMPGGGNQPQHF. In DNA, the CDR3 is TGTGCCAGTATGCCGGGGGGAGGCAATCAGCCCCAGCATTTT.

The chain couples TRBV20-1 to TRBJ1-2; no clear D gene. The V gene lost 4 bases and the J gene lost 2 bases, with 2 bases spanning the gap. This CDR3 has 10 residues. CDR1 and CDR2 (germline): DFQATT, SNEGSKA (reference sequence). CDR3 sequence: CSAMNYGYTF. In DNA, the CDR3 is TGCAGTGCTATGAACTATGGCTACACCTTC.

The rearrangement uses TRBV5-6 and TRBJ1-4; 7 bases align to TRBD1. Germline-derived CDR1 and CDR2 are SGHDT and YYEEEE. With 3 bases clipped from V and 1 base from J, the junction kept 3 bases outside the gene matches. The CDR3 spans 15 residues. The CDR3, as DNA: TGTGCCAGCAGCTCGACAGGGAGAACTAATGAAAAACTGTTTTTT. This codes for CASSSTGRTNEKLFF.

V is TRBV7-9 and J is TRBJ2-3; possibly TRBD2 for D (6 bases). The V gene's germline CDR1 is SEHNR and CDR2 FQNEAQ (reference sequence). Trimming took off 6 bases at V and 0 bases at J, with 25 bases between the two ends. The CDR3 is 19 amino acids. CDR3 in DNA: TGTGCCAGCAGTCCGGGGCGGGGAGGAGATCGCCGTAGCACAGATACGCAGTATTTT. Protein product: CASSPGRGGDRRSTDTQYF.

The gene calls are TRBV6-5 and TRBJ1-1, with D unresolved. Germline V gene data show CDR1 as MNHEY and CDR2 as SVGAGI. V lost 2 bases and J lost 0, with 7 bases in between. CDR3 size: 14 residues. This chain's CDR3 is CASSYDRLNTEAFF. The DNA for the CDR3 is TGTGCCAGCAGTTACGACCGGTTGAACACTGAAGCTTTCTTT.

This chain links TRBV6-1 with TRBJ2-7; D possibly corresponds to TRBD1 (5 bases). Germline V gives CDR1 MNHNS, CDR2 SASEGT. Trimming took off 6 bases at V and 4 bases at J, with 13 bases between the two ends. The CDR3 runs 13 residues. CDR3 protein: CASREPGLYEQYF. The CDR3 DNA follows: TGTGCCAGCAGAGAACCAGGGTTATACGAGCAGTACTTC.

This clone was seen once. The V and J genes are TRBV19 and TRBJ1-5, with D possibly TRBD1 on 5 matching bases. CDR1 is LNHDA and CDR2 is SQIVND in the germline V gene (reference sequence). V was trimmed by 3 bases and J by 6 bases, leaving 12 bases between them. The CDR3 has 14 amino acids. CDR3 loop: CASSMRSGSQPQHF. The CDR3 coding sequence is TGTGCCAGTAGTATGAGATCAGGGAGTCAGCCCCAGCATTTT. Complete variable domain (other parts from reference TRBV19 and TRBJ1-5): DGGITQSPKYLFRKEGQNVTLSCEQNLNHDAMYWYRQDPGQGLRLIYYSQIVNDFQKGDIAEGYSVSREKKESFPLTVTSAQKNPTAFYLCASSMRSGSQPQHFGDGTRLSIL.

The chain combines TRBV11-3 with TRBJ2-7; 7 nucleotides align to TRBD1. The germline gives CDR1 SGHNT, CDR2 YENEEA. The length of the CDR3 is 14 residues. V lost 2 bases, J lost 2 bases, and 3 bases stayed unmatched. CDR3 amino acids: CASSLKTGAYEQYF. Written as DNA, the CDR3 is TGTGCCAGCAGCTTAAAAACAGGGGCCTACGAGCAGTACTTC.

Only one count was recorded for this clone. CDR3 sequence reads: CASSFLWGNTEAFF. CDR3 bases: TGTGCCAGCAGCTTCCTCTGGGGGAACACTGAAGCTTTCTTT. This chain uses TRBV11-2 with TRBJ1-1, with unresolved D. Germline V CDR1 and CDR2: SGHAT, FQNNGV. The CDR3 sequence is 14 residues long. The ends were cut back, 3 bases at V and 1 base at J, with 9 bases in the middle.

This clone showed up just once. This chain joins TRBV27 and TRBJ2-5, with 9 positions matching TRBD1. Looked up from germline, CDR1 is MNHEY and CDR2 is SMNVEV (reference sequence). The CDR3 has 17 residues. Trimming cost V 7 bases and J 1 base; bases outside gene matches: 13. The CDR3 protein is CASKGQGRIGGQETQYF. CDR3 DNA sequence: TGTGCCAGCAAAGGACAGGGGAGGATTGGGGGCCAAGAGACCCAGTACTTC.

The chain employs TRBV9 and TRBJ2-7; 8 bases line up with TRBD1. V gave up 4 bases and J gave up 2 bases; unmatched junction bases: 5. This CDR3 spans 14 amino acids. Germline V gives CDR1 SGDLS, CDR2 YYNGEE. The CDR3 bases are TGTGCCAGCAGCTTGACAGGGGAGCCCTACGAGCAGTACTTC. Protein: CASSLTGEPYEQYF.

V gene TRBV15 combines with J gene TRBJ2-5, with TRBD2 as a possible D gene (5 bases). The germline gives CDR1 LNHNV, CDR2 YYDKDF (reference sequence). The CDR3 is made up of 13 amino acids. V lost 5 bases and J lost 3, with 10 bases in between. CDR3 sequence: CATSVRLKETQYF. The CDR3 bases are TGTGCCACCAGCGTCCGACTAAAAGAGACCCAGTACTTC.

The chain couples TRBV7-6 to TRBJ1-4; D call uncertain. The CDR3 length is 14 residues. The ends were cut back, 3 bases at V and 0 bases at J, with 5 bases in the middle. The germline CDR1 and CDR2 sequences are SGHVS and FNYEAQ. The CDR3 loop is CASSLASTNEKLFF. In DNA, the CDR3 is TGTGCCAGCAGCTTGGCGTCAACTAATGAAAAACTGTTTTTT.

This clone appeared a single time. The V and J genes are TRBV7-9 and TRBJ2-3; 8 bases align to TRBD1. CDR3 length: 13 residues. The junction had 4 bases not matched to a gene; V was cut back by 5 bases and J by 6 bases. CDR1 and CDR2 (germline): SEHNR, FQNEAQ (reference sequence). CDR3 loop: CASSTRQGDTQYF. The CDR3 DNA follows: TGTGCCAGCAGCACACGACAGGGGGATACGCAGTATTTT.

The chain carries TRBV6-5 and TRBJ1-2; TRBD1 agrees at 7 bases. Germline V gene lookup returns CDR1 MNHEY and CDR2 SVGAGI. The ends lost 6 bases at V and 2 bases at J; junction bases unmatched: 6. There are 14 residues in the CDR3. CDR3 loop: CASRDGTENYGYTF. The CDR3 bases are TGTGCCAGCAGGGATGGGACAGAGAACTATGGCTACACCTTC.